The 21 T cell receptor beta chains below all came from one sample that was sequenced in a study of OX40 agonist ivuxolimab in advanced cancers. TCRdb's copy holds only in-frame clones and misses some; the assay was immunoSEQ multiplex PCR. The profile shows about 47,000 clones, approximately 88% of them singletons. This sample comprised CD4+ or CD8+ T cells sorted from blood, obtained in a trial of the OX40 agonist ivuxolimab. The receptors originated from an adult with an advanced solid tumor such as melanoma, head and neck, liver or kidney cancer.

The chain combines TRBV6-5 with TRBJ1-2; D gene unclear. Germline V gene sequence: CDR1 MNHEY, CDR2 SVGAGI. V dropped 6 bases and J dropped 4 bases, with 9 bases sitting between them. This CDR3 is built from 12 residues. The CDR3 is CASRDWGYGYTF. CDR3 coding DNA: TGTGCCAGCAGGGACTGGGGCTATGGCTACACCTTC.

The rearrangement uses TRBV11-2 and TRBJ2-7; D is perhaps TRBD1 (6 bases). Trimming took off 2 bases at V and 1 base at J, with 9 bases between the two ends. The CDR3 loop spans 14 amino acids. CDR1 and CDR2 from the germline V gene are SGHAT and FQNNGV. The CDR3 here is CASSLTTGSYEQYF. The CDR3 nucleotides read TGTGCCAGCAGCTTAACTACAGGGTCCTACGAGCAGTACTTC.

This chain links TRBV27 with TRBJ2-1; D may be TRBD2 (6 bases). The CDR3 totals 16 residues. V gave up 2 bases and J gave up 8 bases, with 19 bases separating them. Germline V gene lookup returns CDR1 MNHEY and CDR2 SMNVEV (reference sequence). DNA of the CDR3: TGTGCCAGCAGTTTAAGTTGGCTCGCCGGGAGACATGAGCAGTTCTTC. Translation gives CASSLSWLAGRHEQFF.

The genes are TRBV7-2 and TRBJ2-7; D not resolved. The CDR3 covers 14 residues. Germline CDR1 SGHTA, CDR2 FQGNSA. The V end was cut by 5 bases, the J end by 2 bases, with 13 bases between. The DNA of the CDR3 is TGTGCCAGCAGCGCCCGGAGTTGGGCCTACGAGCAGTACTTC. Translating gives CASSARSWAYEQYF.

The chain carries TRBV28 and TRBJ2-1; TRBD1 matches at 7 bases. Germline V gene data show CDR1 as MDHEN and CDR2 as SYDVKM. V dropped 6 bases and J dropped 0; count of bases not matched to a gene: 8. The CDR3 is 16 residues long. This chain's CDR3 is CASSPTGRSSYNEQFF. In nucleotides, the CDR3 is TGTGCCAGCAGCCCGACAGGGAGAAGCTCCTACAATGAGCAGTTCTTC.

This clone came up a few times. In DNA form, the CDR3 reads TGCGCCAGCAGCTTGGAAGGGGTTACGGGCGAGCAGTACTTC. Protein: CASSLEGVTGEQYF. The chain combines TRBV5-1 with TRBJ2-7; tentatively, D is TRBD1 (5 bases). CDR3 size: 14 residues. The V gene lost 0 bases and the J gene lost 6 bases, with 13 bases spanning the gap. Germline CDR1 SGHRS, CDR2 YFSETQ.

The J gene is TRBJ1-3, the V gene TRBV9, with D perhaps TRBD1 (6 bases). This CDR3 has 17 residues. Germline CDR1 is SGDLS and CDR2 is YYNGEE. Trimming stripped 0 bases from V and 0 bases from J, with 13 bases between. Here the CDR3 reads CASSVADSLSSGNTIYF. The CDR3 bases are TGTGCCAGCAGCGTAGCGGACAGCTTGAGCTCTGGAAACACCATATATTTT.

The CDR3 DNA follows: TGCGCCAGCAGACAAATCGCCCGCATATGGGGCACAGATACGCAGTATTTT. Translation gives CASRQIARIWGTDTQYF. The V call is TRBV4-1, the J call TRBJ2-3; no clear D. Trimming shortened V by 6 bases and J by 1 base, and 20 bases separated the two germline ends. Germline lookup yields CDR1 MGHRA and CDR2 YSYEKL. This CDR3 comprises 17 residues.

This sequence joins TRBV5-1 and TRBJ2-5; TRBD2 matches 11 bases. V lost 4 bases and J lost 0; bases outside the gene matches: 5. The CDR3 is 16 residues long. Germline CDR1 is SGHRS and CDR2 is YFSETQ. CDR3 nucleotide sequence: TGCGCCAGCAGCAAGGGACTAGCGGCAAACCAAGAGACCCAGTACTTC. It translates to CASSKGLAANQETQYF. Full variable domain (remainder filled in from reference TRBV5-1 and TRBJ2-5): KAGVTQTPRYLIKTRGQQVTLSCSPISGHRSVSWYQQTPGQGLQFLFEYFSETQRNKGNFPGRFSGRQFSNSRSEMNVSTLELGDSALYLCASSKGLAANQETQYFGPGTRLLVL.

The CDR3 sequence: CASSLAEPSATSYNEQFF. DNA of the CDR3: TGCGCCAGCAGCTTGGCCGAACCTAGCGCGACCTCCTACAATGAGCAGTTCTTC. This rearrangement joins TRBV5-1 to TRBJ2-1; weak D call: TRBD2 (6 bases). The CDR3 has 18 amino acids. Trimming left V 0 bases short and J 0 bases short, with 16 bases between. Germline-derived CDR1 and CDR2 are SGHRS and YFSETQ.

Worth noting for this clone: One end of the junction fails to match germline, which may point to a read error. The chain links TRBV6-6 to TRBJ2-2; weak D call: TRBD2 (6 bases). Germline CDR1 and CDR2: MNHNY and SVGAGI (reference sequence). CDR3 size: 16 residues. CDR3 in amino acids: CASSDSGDGSTGELFF. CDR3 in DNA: TGTGCCAGCAGTGACTCGGGGGACGGCAGTACCGGGGAGCTGTTTTTT.

CDR3 in DNA: TGCGCCAGCAGCTTCGGTTTGGGGGGATCCTACGAGCAGTACTTC. This sequence encodes CASSFGLGGSYEQYF. The chain couples TRBV5-1 to TRBJ2-7, with D possibly TRBD2 on 6 matching bases. CDR1 and CDR2 (germline): SGHRS, YFSETQ. Between the trimmed V and J ends, which lost 2 bases and 1 base, there was a span of 13 bases. This CDR3 has 15 residues.

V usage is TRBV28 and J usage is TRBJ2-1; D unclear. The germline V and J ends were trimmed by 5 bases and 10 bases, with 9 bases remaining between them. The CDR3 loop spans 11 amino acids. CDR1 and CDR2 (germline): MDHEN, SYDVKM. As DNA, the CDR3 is TGTGCCAGCAGTCCTCGCTGGGAGCAGTTCTTC. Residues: CASSPRWEQFF.

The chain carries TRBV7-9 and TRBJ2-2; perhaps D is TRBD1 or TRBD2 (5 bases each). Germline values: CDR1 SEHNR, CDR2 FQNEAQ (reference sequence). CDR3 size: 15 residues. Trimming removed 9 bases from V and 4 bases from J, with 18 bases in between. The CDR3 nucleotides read TGTGCCAGTGAAACCGGGACCGTGCCCACCGGGGAGCTGTTTTTT. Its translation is CASETGTVPTGELFF.

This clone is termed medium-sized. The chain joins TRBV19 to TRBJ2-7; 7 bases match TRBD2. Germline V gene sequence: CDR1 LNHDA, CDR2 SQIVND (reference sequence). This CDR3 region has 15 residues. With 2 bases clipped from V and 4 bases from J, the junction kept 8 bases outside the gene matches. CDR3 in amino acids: CASSILGGGAYEQYF. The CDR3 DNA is TGTGCCAGTAGTATATTGGGCGGGGGAGCGTACGAGCAGTACTTC.

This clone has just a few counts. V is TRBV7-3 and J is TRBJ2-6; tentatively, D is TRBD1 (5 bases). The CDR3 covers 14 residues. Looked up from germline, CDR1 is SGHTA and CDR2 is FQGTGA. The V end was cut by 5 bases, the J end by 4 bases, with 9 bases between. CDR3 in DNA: TGTGCCAGCAGCCCGCAGGGAGGGGCCAACGTCCTGACTTTC. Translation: CASSPQGGANVLTF.

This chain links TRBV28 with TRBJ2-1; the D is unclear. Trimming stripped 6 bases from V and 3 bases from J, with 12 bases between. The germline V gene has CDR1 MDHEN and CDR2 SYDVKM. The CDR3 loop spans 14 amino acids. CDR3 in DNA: TGTGCCAGCAGCTACGAGTCAAGCTACAATGAGCAGTTCTTC. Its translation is CASSYESSYNEQFF.

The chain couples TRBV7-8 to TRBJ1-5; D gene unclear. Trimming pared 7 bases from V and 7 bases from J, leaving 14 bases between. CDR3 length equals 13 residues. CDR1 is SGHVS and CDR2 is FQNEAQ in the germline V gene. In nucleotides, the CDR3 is TGTGCCAGCACTTTAATCGGGCCCCAGCCCCAGCATTTT. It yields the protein CASTLIGPQPQHF.

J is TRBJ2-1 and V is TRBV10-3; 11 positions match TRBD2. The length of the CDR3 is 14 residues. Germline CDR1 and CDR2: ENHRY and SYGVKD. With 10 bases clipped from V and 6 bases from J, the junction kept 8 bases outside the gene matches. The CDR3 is CATAPSGRTNEQFF. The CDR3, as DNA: TGTGCCACGGCGCCTAGCGGGAGGACCAATGAGCAGTTCTTC.

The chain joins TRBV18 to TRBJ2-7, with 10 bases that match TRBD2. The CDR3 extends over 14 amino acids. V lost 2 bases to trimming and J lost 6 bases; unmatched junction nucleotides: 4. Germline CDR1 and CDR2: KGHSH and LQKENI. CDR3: CASSPEREGREQYF. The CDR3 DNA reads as TGTGCCAGCTCACCAGAGCGGGAGGGCCGCGAGCAGTACTTC.

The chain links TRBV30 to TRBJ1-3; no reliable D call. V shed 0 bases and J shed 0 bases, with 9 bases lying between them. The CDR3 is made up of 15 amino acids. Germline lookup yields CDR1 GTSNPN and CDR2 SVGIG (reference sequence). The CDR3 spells CAWSVHGYSGNTIYF. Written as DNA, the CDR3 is TGTGCCTGGAGTGTTCACGGCTACTCTGGAAACACCATATATTTT.